This T cell receptor (beta chain) comes out of a study of a mutant IDH1 vaccine in newly diagnosed glioma. Profiling relied on immunoSEQ multiplex PCR, and the TCRdb table lists in-frame clones only, not all of them. The profile shows roughly 71,000 clones, roughly 85% of them singletons. Germline CDR1 and CDR2: MNHEY and SMNVEV (reference sequence). Trimming stripped 4 bases from V and 7 bases from J, with 17 bases between. The CDR3 extends over 15 amino acids. Time point reported: baseline, week 1 (first vaccination visit). Treatment noted: pre-vaccination baseline after standard-of-care therapy. Sequenced material: PBMCs, taken from a glioma patient treated with radiotherapy, temozolomide or both. The rearrangement joins TRBV27 to TRBJ2-1; possibly TRBD2 for D (6 bases). This receptor was taken from a man aged 25-40 years with glioma. The CDR3 DNA reads TGTGCCAGCAGTTCCCTGACTAGATTGGCAAATGAGCAGTTCTTC. It translates to CASSSLTRLANEQFF.